A selection of T cell receptor beta chains follows, all from one sample in a study of shared T cell receptors in the human thymus. Clones were read by immunoSEQ multiplex PCR, and TCRdb kept only the in-frame ones, dropping some. The data hold over 350,000 clones, with around 95% observed a single time. Source material: thymocytes. Receptor source: a human donor. Each CDR3 is given with its conserved first and last residue. The D gene is left open where the match is weak. For some rows the clone size is stated as once, few or many, or as a class when expanded; others skip it.

TRBJ2-3,TRBV6-1,NA,17,TRBD2,CASSEARLAGDTDTQYF,TGTGCCAGCAGTGAAGCGCGACTAGCGGGAGACACAGATACGCAGTATTTT
TRBJ2-3,TRBV6-5,NA,15,TRBD2,CASSSSGRPTDTQYF,TGTGCCAGCAGTTCTAGCGGGAGGCCAACAGATACGCAGTATTTT
TRBJ2-3,TRBV7-2,NA,16,TRBD2,CASSDRLAPSTDTQYF,TGTGCCAGCAGCGACAGACTAGCTCCTAGCACAGATACGCAGTATTTT
TRBJ2-1,TRBV28,NA,14,NA,CASSIPPSYNEQFF,TGTGCCAGCAGTATACCCCCCTCCTACAATGAGCAGTTCTTC
TRBJ2-2,TRBV5-1,once,15,NA,CASSLVWSSTGELFF,TGCGCCAGCAGCTTGGTGTGGTCTAGCACCGGGGAGCTGTTTTTT
TRBJ2-3,TRBV6-1,NA,17,TRBD1,CASSERQGAVSTDTQYF,TGTGCCAGCAGTGAAAGACAGGGGGCGGTAAGCACAGATACGCAGTATTTT
TRBJ2-7,TRBV28,NA,12,NA,CASSFIFHEQYF,TGTGCCAGCAGTTTCATATTCCACGAGCAGTACTTC
TRBJ1-2,TRBV28,NA,14,NA,CASSSVGGDYGYTF,TGTGCCAGCAGTTCCGTCGGGGGTGACTATGGCTACACCTTC
TRBJ1-4,TRBV5-1,NA,14,NA,CASSCWSGNEKLFF,TGCGCCAGCAGTTGTTGGAGCGGGAATGAAAAACTGTTTTTT
TRBJ2-1,TRBV6-5,NA,15,TRBD2,CASRPTSGSLNEQFF,TGTGCCAGCAGGCCTACTAGCGGGAGCCTCAATGAGCAGTTCTTC
TRBJ1-5,TRBV27,NA,14,NA,CASSSAVSNQPQHF,TGTGCCAGCAGTTCAGCCGTTAGCAATCAGCCCCAGCATTTT
TRBJ2-3,TRBV7-2,NA,17,TRBD2,CASSLRFRGRLKDTQYF,TGTGCCAGCAGCCTACGGTTTCGCGGGAGGTTGAAAGATACGCAGTATTTT
TRBJ2-7,TRBV28,NA,20,TRBD2,CASSLPGDRVTSGTGYEQYF,TGTGCCAGCAGTTTGCCTGGGGACAGGGTGACTAGCGGGACCGGTTACGAGCAGTACTTC
TRBJ1-5,TRBV5-5,once,17,NA,CASNNDQGKGVNQPQHF,TGTGCCAGCAACAACGATCAGGGGAAAGGGGTAAATCAGCCCCAGCATTTT
TRBJ1-5,TRBV7-2,NA,14,TRBD1,CASSLRQGNQPQHF,TGTGCCAGCAGCTTAAGACAGGGGAATCAGCCCCAGCATTTT
TRBJ2-2,TRBV5-1,NA,15,TRBD1,CASSLVTGQDPELFF,TGCGCCAGCAGCTTGGTAACGGGACAGGATCCGGAGCTGTTTTTT
TRBJ2-7,TRBV9,NA,16,NA,CASSVAAGWKRWEQYF,TGTGCCAGCAGCGTAGCTGCCGGGTGGAAGAGGTGGGAGCAGTACTTC
TRBJ2-1,TRBV2,NA,14,NA,CATVLTSSYNEQFF,TGTGCCACTGTTTTGACTAGCTCCTACAATGAGCAGTTCTTC
TRBJ2-7,TRBV5-4,NA,14,TRBD2,CASSLAGGPREQYF,TGTGCCAGCAGCTTAGCGGGAGGGCCTAGGGAGCAGTACTTC
TRBJ2-5,TRBV30,NA,10,NA,CAWKGETQYF,TGTGCCTGGAAGGGAGAGACCCAGTACTTC
TRBJ2-7,TRBV20-1,NA,11,NA,CSTQRRYEQYF,TGCAGTACACAGCGACGCTACGAGCAGTACTTC
TRBJ2-2,TRBV30,once,20,TRBD2,CAWKTPGSGGGNADTGELFF,TGTGCCTGGAAAACTCCTGGTAGCGGGGGAGGGAATGCGGACACCGGGGAGCTGTTTTTT
TRBJ1-2,TRBV11-2,NA,14,NA,CASSLRDPNYGYTF,TGTGCCAGCAGCTTGAGGGACCCTAACTATGGCTACACCTTC
TRBJ2-3,TRBV7-6,NA,15,TRBD2,CASSLTSGSTDTQYF,TGTGCCAGCAGCTTGACTAGCGGCAGCACAGATACGCAGTATTTT
TRBJ2-2,TRBV29-1,NA,15,NA,CSGLGIETNTGELFF,TGCAGCGGTCTGGGAATAGAAACGAACACCGGGGAGCTGTTTTTT
TRBJ1-5,TRBV5-5,NA,15,TRBD1,CASSPVRDRNQPQHF,TGTGCCAGCAGCCCCGTGCGGGACAGGAATCAGCCCCAGCATTTT
TRBJ1-1,TRBV6-4,NA,16,NA,CASSDPSGYMNTEAFF,TGTGCCAGCAGTGACCCCTCAGGGTACATGAACACTGAAGCTTTCTTT
TRBJ2-6,TRBV9,NA,19,NA,CASSVGITGPSSGANVLTF,TGTGCCAGCAGCGTAGGAATAACGGGACCGAGCTCTGGGGCCAACGTCCTGACTTTC
TRBJ1-1,TRBV28,once,21,NA,CASSSSAEIGGTTLSGTEAFF,TGTGCCAGCAGTTCATCGGCTGAAATCGGCGGGACAACTTTATCAGGGACTGAAGCTTTCTTT
TRBJ2-7,TRBV5-1,NA,14,NA,CASSLRATHYEQYF,TGCGCCAGCAGCTTGAGGGCTACCCACTACGAGCAGTACTTC
TRBJ2-2,TRBV25-1,once,15,NA,CASSEWRDNTGELFF,TGTGCCAGCAGTGAGTGGAGGGATAACACCGGGGAGCTGTTTTTT
TRBJ2-7,TRBV28,NA,20,TRBD1,CASSLSPVVRQGPVSYEQYF,TGTGCCAGCAGTTTATCCCCGGTAGTTCGACAGGGTCCGGTTTCCTACGAGCAGTACTTC
TRBJ2-6,TRBV27,NA,13,NA,CASSRSGANVLTF,TGTGCCAGCAGCCGATCTGGGGCCAACGTCCTGACTTTC
TRBJ2-1,TRBV5-1,NA,15,TRBD1,CASSPGDRTNNEQFF,TGCGCCAGCAGCCCAGGGGACAGGACCAACAATGAGCAGTTCTTC
TRBJ1-1,TRBV27,once,18,TRBD1,CASSLSFAPDRGNTEAFF,TGTGCCAGCAGTTTATCGTTCGCCCCGGACAGGGGGAACACTGAAGCTTTCTTT
TRBJ2-6,TRBV15,NA,17,TRBD2,CATPGLASTSGANVLTF,TGTGCCACCCCGGGACTAGCGAGTACCTCTGGGGCCAACGTCCTGACTTTC
TRBJ1-1,TRBV10-1,NA,15,NA,CASSNSFGRNTEAFF,TGCGCCAGCAGTAATAGCTTTGGTCGAAACACTGAAGCTTTCTTT
TRBJ2-3,TRBV6-4,NA,13,NA,CASSGREQDTQYF,TGTGCCAGCAGTGGGCGCGAGCAAGATACGCAGTATTTT
TRBJ2-7,TRBV28,NA,16,TRBD2,CASSLFGLAGSYEQYF,TGTGCCAGCAGTTTATTCGGACTAGCGGGCAGCTACGAGCAGTACTTC